The 8 T cell receptor beta chains given below trace back to one sample, sequenced in a study of cytomegalovirus exposure and HLA in healthy donors. The PCR used 60 Vbeta and 13 Jbeta primers. Assay used: immunoSEQ multiplex PCR; TCRdb lists only in-frame clones, some missing. The sample lists some 200,000 clones, 65% to 80% seen once, with 15% to 17% in the top ten. Sequencing used PBMCs. These receptors were collected from a man aged 35-49 years in good health and CMV-seronegative.

Comment on this clone: At one end the junction does not follow the germline gene, possibly because of a read error. This chain uses TRBV7-9 with TRBJ2-7, with D possibly TRBD2 on 6 matching bases. Germline V gives CDR1 SEHNR, CDR2 FQNEAQ (reference sequence). The CDR3 runs 16 residues. CDR3 amino acids: CSSSPHWGEDSYEQYF. Here the CDR3 DNA reads TGTTCCAGCAGCCCGCATTGGGGGGAAGACTCCTACGAGCAGTACTTC.

This clone was picked up a small number of times. The genes are TRBV27 and TRBJ2-1, with D hard to call. Trimming took 4 bases from V and 1 from J, leaving 11 bases between them. CDR1 is MNHEY and CDR2 is SMNVEV in the germline V gene (reference sequence). The CDR3 loop spans 15 amino acids. CDR3 region: CASSSLGWSYNEQFF. In nucleotides, the CDR3 is TGTGCCAGCAGTTCCCTAGGCTGGTCCTACAATGAGCAGTTCTTC.

This clone is a singleton in its sample. The chain links TRBV19 to TRBJ1-5; the D is unclear. CDR1 is LNHDA, CDR2 SQIVND, per germline (reference sequence). The germline V and J ends were trimmed by 1 base and 3 bases, with 7 bases remaining between them. The CDR3 consists of 14 residues. The CDR3 loop is CASSIVWANQPQHF. The CDR3 DNA follows: TGTGCCAGTAGTATAGTTTGGGCCAATCAGCCCCAGCATTTT.

V gene TRBV11-2 combines with J gene TRBJ1-2, with TRBD1 as a possible D gene (5 bases). The CDR3 sequence is 13 residues long. Germline-derived CDR1 and CDR2 are SGHAT and FQNNGV. V dropped 3 bases and J dropped 2 bases, with 7 bases sitting between them. CDR3 nucleotide sequence: TGTGCCAGCAGCTTGTCAGGGAACTATGGCTACACCTTC. Protein product: CASSLSGNYGYTF.

This chain uses TRBV10-3 with TRBJ2-1, with a weak D call TRBD2 (5 bases). The CDR3 runs to 12 residues. The germline V gene encodes CDR1 ENHRY and CDR2 SYGVKD. Trimming cost V 3 bases and J 10 bases, with 10 bases left between them. The CDR3 sequence: CAISEWSGEQFF. CDR3 sequence (DNA): TGTGCCATCAGTGAATGGAGCGGAGAGCAGTTCTTC.

The V gene is TRBV6-5, the J gene TRBJ1-5; TRBD1 matches 9 bases. CDR3 length: 14 amino acids. Germline trimming cut 7 bases from V and 7 bases from J; bases unmatched to any gene: 8. Germline V CDR1 and CDR2: MNHEY, SVGAGI. CDR3 in amino acids: CASKPGQGRQPQHF. For the CDR3, the DNA is TGTGCCAGCAAACCGGGACAGGGAAGGCAGCCCCAGCATTTT.

This clone appeared once. This sequence joins TRBV7-8 and TRBJ1-3; D may be TRBD1 (6 bases). Trimming removed 5 bases at V and 4 bases at J, with 15 bases between. The CDR3 is 15 residues long. Germline V gene sequence: CDR1 SGHVS, CDR2 FQNEAQ. The CDR3 DNA follows: TGTGCCAGCAGCGCAATCAGGGGAGACGGAAACACCATATATTTT. Protein: CASSAIRGDGNTIYF.

The chain links TRBV7-3 to TRBJ1-1; D call uncertain. The CDR3 has 14 amino acids. The germline V gene has CDR1 SGHTA and CDR2 FQGTGA. Deletions cut 5 bases from V and 0 bases from J, with 10 bases between. The CDR3 nucleotides are TGTGCCAGCAGCCTCAACGGGGTGAACACTGAAGCTTTCTTT. It translates to CASSLNGVNTEAFF.